This T cell receptor (beta chain) derives from a study of cytomegalovirus exposure and HLA in healthy donors (dated by TCRdb to 2015 to 2018). Study-wide context: In an earlier analysis of 587 of the donors, approximately 260 Gb of sequence data and 120 million or so unique TCR beta sequences from 150 million to 200 million T cells were reported. Alongside the repertoire data, information on donor age, sex, ethnicity and CMV serostatus was compiled. Of the 398 genotyped donors, 65% to 90% fell in the genetic ancestry cluster associated with self-reported Caucasian donors. A later genetic analysis took genome-wide SNP genotypes for about three fifths of the roughly 670 donors and used that subset as a discovery cohort. A handful of DR-DQ haplotypes were treated as single units for association and clustering because of strong linkage in the cohort. Every discovery cohort repertoire had been produced on one sequencing platform. Approximately 330 gigabases of sequencing data and around 88 million unique TCR sequences made up an early release that covered roughly 670 HLA-typed donors. A later analysis re-examined previously published TCR beta repertoires from about 700 donors and added high-resolution HLA genotyping to investigate patterns of TCR occurrence. To predict cytomegalovirus infection status, the study brought together high-throughput TCR immunosequencing, statistical association of individual TCRs with disease status, and machine learning. Among roughly 400 genotyped donors of the cohort, an average of around 220,000 unique TCR beta nucleotide sequences was sequenced per donor, of which about 19% were non-productive. In the later analysis, no new phenotypic data were used to find candidate immune exposures; instead, reliance was placed on TCR beta sequences and their occurrence across donors. An earlier analysis of 587 of the donors used high-throughput TCR beta sequencing to judge whether each TCR beta V gene segment behaved as functional or pseudogenic. HLA typing included class I and class II loci at four-digit resolution. In addition to the first cohort of 666 subjects, a separate validation cohort of 120 different subjects was used. The number of donors typed differed by locus, with 629-630 for A, B, C, DRB1 and DQB1, roughly 520 for DQA1, over 600 for DPA1, and around 430 for DPB1. Using immunosequencing, the study profiled T cell repertoires from 550 to 750 subjects and related those repertoires to cytomegalovirus serostatus. The study was designed to test whether signatures of past pathogen exposure could be identified by cataloging public T cell receptors.

The cohort was made up of roughly 670 healthy bone marrow donors. Cohort members were all nominally healthy when sampled, although unrecorded immune exposures were likely present. The donor tested CMV seropositive and was one of the 289 seropositive cohort members. A peripheral blood sample was provided by each donor, and peripheral blood mononuclear cells were used for TCR beta sequencing. Genomic DNA was extracted from the blood cell samples with the Qiagen DNeasy Blood Extraction Kit. The paper as a whole reports these results and caveats: Because counts were too low, seventeen rarely observed V segments, including chromosome 9 orphons, were left out of the earlier analysis of a few hundred of the donors. In a later genetic analysis, a missense DCLRE1C variant was associated with V-gene and J-gene trimming of TCR beta chains, and the association was replicated in an independent cohort. Roughly uniform sequencing depth across donors was assumed in presence/absence analyses, although this assumption may not hold. Correlated functional status among segregating V segments might be attributable to linkage disequilibrium, but an unknown experimental factor could not be ruled out. In a later analysis, HLA-associated TCR beta chains were found to be more clonally expanded and to have lower generation probabilities than equally common non-associated chains. According to a later analysis, TCR association rates differed among HLA loci, with DRB1 alleles showing the most associated TCRs and HLA-C alleles showing the fewest. Across donors, most TCR sequences were observed very rarely, whereas some public TCRs were present in many individuals. Only TCR beta chains were sequenced in this cohort, and the absence of alpha or paired-chain data limited detectable features. In vitro tests confirmed that a few of the cytomegalovirus-associated TCR beta chains recognize cytomegalovirus antigens. A further reported finding was that TCR beta sequences accurately predicted the HLA-A and HLA-B alleles for most subjects in the first cohort. The study gave a list of roughly 150 TCR beta chains associated with cytomegalovirus. According to a later analysis, most CMV-associated TCR beta chains appeared to be HLA-restricted, and the HLA associations seemed to be driven largely by CMV exposure. When HLA alleles, especially DR and DQ, strongly co-occurred, attributing TCR associations to individual alleles was difficult. HLA typing was unavailable for some donors at each locus, so association tests used only the typed subset. A later analysis reported that several top co-occurrence clusters appeared linked to parvovirus B19, influenza, CMV and Epstein-Barr virus. Specific HLA alleles were associated with roughly 17,000 TCR beta sequences at a false discovery rate of 0.05 in a later analysis. It was suggested by the authors that the approach could potentially be generalized to other disease states and immunological phenotypes. According to a later genetic analysis, donors in an Asian-associated ancestry cluster had fewer N-insertions in productive TCRs than the roughly 660-donor mean. Cytomegalovirus status was reported to be diagnosed by the classifier with high specificity and sensitivity in both the original and validation cohorts. Because the 87-base-pair reads could not distinguish some IMGT-functional V segments, including TRBV6-2 and TRBV6-3, those segments were excluded. A cluster of highly shared sequence variants was judged likely to represent a technical artifact of the sequencing pipeline. Broadly in line with IMGT annotations, most TCR beta V segments showed up in productive rearrangements about 90% or about 30% of the time in an earlier analysis of 587 of the donors. For the cohort, immune exposure information was limited to CMV serostatus.

Library creation used the immunoSEQ multiplex PCR assay. The multiplex PCR relied on a mix of 60 forward primers for TCR Vbeta segments and 13 reverse primers for TCR Jbeta segments. A multiplex PCR assay on genomic DNA amplified the CDR3 region of rearranged TCR beta genes. On the Illumina HiSeq System, the amplified TCR beta libraries were sequenced as 87-base-pair reads. The original methods were these. A later analysis tallied tens of millions of unique TCR beta chains across the 610 or so repertoires, and some 10 million of those chains were shared by two or more donors. To remove PCR and sequencing errors, raw reads were error-corrected and collapsed into unique sequences using a nearest-neighbor algorithm that merged closely related sequences. CDR3 sequences were aligned to IMGT reference sequences to assign V, D and J gene segments. For a sequence to be retained, a match of at least six nucleotides to both a V gene segment and a J gene segment was required. A rearrangement counted as productive if the CDR3 had no stop codons and remained in frame with V and J, and every other rearrangement counted as non-productive. Following IMGT convention, CDR3 was defined as the stretch from the second conserved V-encoded cysteine up to the conserved J-encoded phenylalanine. The earlier analysis of around 640 of the donors excluded sequences that lacked an unambiguous match to a single V gene segment. An earlier analysis of just under 600 of the donors called V segments functional above 56.7% productive rearrangements and segregating when the between-donor standard deviation exceeded 5%. A statistical classification framework was built to diagnose cytomegalovirus status from the catalog of TCR beta chain sequences. A later analysis assigned V and J genes by comparing TCR nucleotide sequences with IMGT/GENE-DB human TR gene sequences. In a later analysis, CDR3 sequences and most-parsimonious VDJ recombination scenarios were assigned using the TCRdist pipeline. In a later analysis, each TCR beta chain was defined by its CDR3 amino acid sequence together with its V-gene family, and reads without a unique V-gene family were excluded. A later analysis removed 600 or so highly shared, low-generation-probability nucleotide sequences to deal with suspected cross-contamination and a sequencing artifact. For each public chain, a later analysis derived a clonal expansion index from normalized ranks of inferred template counts within each repertoire. In a later analysis, generation probabilities were computed with a VDJ recombination model fitted to out-of-frame rearrangements, and the resulting probabilities were checked against IGoR. In a later analysis, hypergeometric tests were used to score TCR-TCR, TCR-HLA and TCR-CMV co-occurrence, with a repertoire-size bias correction applied to TCR pairs. In a later analysis, false discovery rates were estimated by permuting HLA or CMV assignments 20 times. A later analysis grouped co-occurring TCRs with DBSCAN, adding TCRdist sequence similarity when clustering within HLA-allele-positive subsets. Repertoires with fewer than 30,000 or more than 120,000 public chains were left out of co-occurrence clustering, as were four to six repertoires with anomalous nucleotide sharing. Imported from immuneACCESS, the table was reduced by TCRdb to in-frame sequences with V and J called. These copies leave out some clones; in studies compared against another copy, an unresolved V gene accounts for under half, and the cause of the remainder is not known. That table furnishes V, J and clone size, whereas the DNA furnished D and trimming. This sample has around 100,000 clones in its table, and roughly 77% of those were observed once. Of the sample, about 9.3% is held by the ten largest clones.

A single count supports this clone. It has no known antigen specificity. Base qualities are not recorded, but no much larger clone differs from it by a single base. V trim: 4 bases; J trim: 7 bases; unmatched bases: 8. Its CDR3 holds 14 amino acids, cysteine through phenylalanine. The only DNA kept is the CDR3, 42 bases in frame from the first base. In the germline V gene, CDR1 corresponds to MNHNS and CDR2 to SASEGT. The TCR was taken from a woman aged 18-30 years in good health and CMV-seropositive. This sequence uses TRBV6-1 and TRBJ2-3, and TRBD2 aligns with 7 junction nucleotides. Sequenced input: PBMCs. Read as DNA, the sequence is TGTGCCAGCAGTGTCCCGTCTAGCGGTTATACGCAGTATTTT. Its amino acids are CASSVPSSGYTQYF.